The rows below give T cell receptor beta chains drawn from one sample of a study of T-cell reconstitution after alpha-beta-depleted transplantation in children. TCRdb independently ran MiXCR on the PCR reads; one entry per CDR3 protein. This table holds roughly 590,000 distinct CDR3 sequences, approximately 16% found once. This specimen consisted of PBMCs from the stem cell graft donor, obtained from the stem cell graft. The source is a human donor who donated a stem cell graft to a child with acute myeloid leukemia. Each CDR3 is given with its conserved first and last residue. D genes are given only for firm matches. Some rows have no size entry. The others give once, few or many, or a class for an expanded clone.

D gene	CDR3 length	clone size	V gene	J gene	CDR3 protein	CDR3 DNA
TRBD1	13	many	TRBV29-1	TRBJ2-3	CSATGAGTDTQYF	TGCAGCGCGACAGGGGCCGGCACAGATACGCAGTATTTT
TRBD2	15	.	TRBV20-1	TRBJ2-5	CSAWGRSGGKETQYF	TGCAGTGCCTGGGGTCGAAGCGGGGGTAAAGAGACCCAGTACTTC
TRBD2	12	.	TRBV29-1	TRBJ2-3	CSVGLNTDKQYF	TGCAGCGTGGGACTAAACACAGATAAGCAGTATTTT
TRBD1	14	.	TRBV7-2	TRBJ2-7	CASSRDREPYEQYF	TGTGCCAGCAGCAGGGACAGGGAGCCCTACGAGCAGTACTTC
.	10	many	TRBV20-1	TRBJ1-2	CSAQKEGYTF	TGCAGTGCCCAGAAAGAGGGCTACACCTTC
TRBD1	14	.	TRBV24-1	TRBJ1-1	CATRTGGANTAAFF	TGTGCCACTAGGACAGGGGGCGCGAACACTGCAGCTTTCTTT
.	15	few	TRBV7-9	TRBJ1-6	CASSHLGSWESPLHF	TGTGCCAGCAGCCACCTAGGGTCTTGGGAATCACCCCTCCACTTT
.	15	many	TRBV20-1	TRBJ2-1	CSAHAPLGPYNEQFF	TGCAGTGCCCATGCCCCGTTAGGGCCCTACAATGAGCAGTTCTTC
TRBD2	18	many	TRBV20-1	TRBJ2-1	CSARGGRGGPSSYNEQFF	TGCAGTGCTAGAGGTGGGCGGGGGGGCCCTAGCTCCTACAATGAGCAGTTCTTC
.	12	few	TRBV29-1	TRBJ2-7	CSVMSGSYEQYF	TGCAGCGTAATGAGTGGATCCTACGAGCAGTACTTC
TRBD2	15	few	TRBV20-1	TRBJ2-2	CSASPGGQNTGELFF	TGCAGTGCTAGTCCGGGGGGGCAGAACACCGGGGAGCTGTTTTTT
.	12	.	TRBV28	TRBJ1-2	CASSLDVGGYTF	TGTGCCAGCAGTTTGGACGTGGGTGGCTACACCTTC
TRBD1	14	many	TRBV12-3/TRBV12-4	TRBJ2-7	CASRKGQGGREQYF	TGTGCCAGCAGAAAGGGACAGGGAGGAAGGGAGCAGTACTTC
.	14	many	TRBV10-3	TRBJ2-2	CAISELTNTGELFF	TGTGCCATCAGTGAGTTAACGAACACCGGGGAGCTGTTTTTT
.	13	many	TRBV20-1	TRBJ2-5	CSASRNDRATQYF	TGCAGTGCTAGTCGGAACGACCGGGCGACCCAGTACTTC
.	12	few	TRBV12-3/TRBV12-4	TRBJ1-2	CASRGDPGGYTF	TGTGCCAGCAGGGGGGATCCGGGCGGCTACACCTTC
.	11	.	TRBV7-9	TRBJ1-2	CASSKQGGYTF	TGTGCCAGCAGCAAACAGGGTGGCTACACCTTC